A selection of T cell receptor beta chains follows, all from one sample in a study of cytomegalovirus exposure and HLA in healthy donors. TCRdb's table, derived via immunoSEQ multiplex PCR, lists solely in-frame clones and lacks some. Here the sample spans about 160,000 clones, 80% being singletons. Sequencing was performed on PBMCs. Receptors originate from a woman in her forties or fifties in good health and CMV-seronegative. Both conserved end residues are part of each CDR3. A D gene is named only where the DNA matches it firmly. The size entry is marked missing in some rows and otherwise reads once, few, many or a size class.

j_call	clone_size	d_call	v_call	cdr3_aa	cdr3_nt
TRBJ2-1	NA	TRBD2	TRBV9	CASSARFAGGHEQFF	TGTGCCAGCAGCGCTCGTTTTGCGGGAGGGCATGAGCAGTTCTTC
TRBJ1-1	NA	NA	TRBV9	CASSVAGRLNTEAFF	TGTGCCAGCAGCGTAGCAGGAAGGCTGAACACTGAAGCTTTCTTT
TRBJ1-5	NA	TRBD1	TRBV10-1	CASSVRQGASQPQHF	TGCGCCAGCAGTGTGCGGCAGGGGGCCAGTCAGCCCCAGCATTTT
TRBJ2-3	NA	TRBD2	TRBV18	CASALLTSSDTQYF	TGTGCCAGCGCCCTCCTGACTAGCTCAGATACGCAGTATTTT
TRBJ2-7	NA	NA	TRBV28	CASSLGGRYEQYF	TGTGCCAGCAGTCTCGGGGGTAGGTACGAGCAGTACTTC
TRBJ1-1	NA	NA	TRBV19	CAAERDTEAFF	TGTGCCGCCGAGAGGGACACTGAAGCTTTCTTT
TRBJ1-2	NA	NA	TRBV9	CASSAHRNQGYGYTF	TGTGCCAGCAGCGCACACAGGAACCAGGGCTATGGCTACACCTTC
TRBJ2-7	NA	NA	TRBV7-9	CASSLGAGQAVYEQYF	TGTGCCAGCAGCTTAGGCGCTGGGCAGGCTGTTTACGAGCAGTACTTC
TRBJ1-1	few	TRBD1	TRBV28	CASSFPSTGGSNTEAFF	TGTGCCAGCAGTTTTCCCTCGACAGGGGGATCCAACACTGAAGCTTTCTTT
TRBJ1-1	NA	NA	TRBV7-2	CASSPETVTGAFF	TGTGCCAGCAGCCCTGAAACTGTAACCGGAGCTTTCTTT
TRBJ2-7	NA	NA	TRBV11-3	CASSLLEGEQYF	TGTGCCAGCAGCTTACTGGAGGGCGAGCAGTACTTC
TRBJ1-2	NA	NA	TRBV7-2	CASSLVTGLSDGYTF	TGTGCCAGCAGCTTAGTAACAGGGCTGAGCGATGGCTACACCTTC
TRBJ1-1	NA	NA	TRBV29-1	CSSWVRSRGTEAFF	TGCAGCTCCTGGGTGAGGTCCAGGGGCACTGAAGCTTTCTTT
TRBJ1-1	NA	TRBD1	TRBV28	CASSLGTGGGTEAFF	TGTGCCAGCAGTTTAGGGACAGGGGGCGGCACTGAAGCTTTCTTT
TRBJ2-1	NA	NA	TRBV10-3	CAISESRASKFYNEQFF	TGTGCCATCAGTGAGTCTCGAGCGTCGAAGTTCTACAATGAGCAGTTCTTC
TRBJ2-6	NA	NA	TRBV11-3	CASSSRDSGANVLTF	TGTGCCAGCAGCTCCCGGGACTCTGGGGCCAACGTCCTGACTTTC
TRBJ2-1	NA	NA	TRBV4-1	CASSQDTQRRTYNEQFF	TGCGCCAGCAGCCAAGATACCCAGCGGAGAACCTACAATGAGCAGTTCTTC
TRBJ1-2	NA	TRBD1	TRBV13	CASSLKDRSTGYTF	TGTGCCAGCAGCTTAAAGGACAGGAGCACGGGCTACACCTTC
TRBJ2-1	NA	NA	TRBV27	CASSLFFKGWEGGNEQFF	TGTGCCAGCAGTTTATTTTTTAAAGGGTGGGAAGGAGGCAATGAGCAGTTCTTC
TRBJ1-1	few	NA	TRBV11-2	CASSLEGNHRDANTEAFF	TGTGCCAGCAGCTTAGAGGGGAATCACAGGGACGCAAACACTGAAGCTTTCTTT
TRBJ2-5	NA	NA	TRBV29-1	CSVEMLEETQYF	TGCAGCGTTGAAATGTTAGAAGAGACCCAGTACTTC
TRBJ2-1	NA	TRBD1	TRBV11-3	CASSLGQGSYNEQFF	TGTGCCAGCAGCTTAGGACAGGGGTCTTACAATGAGCAGTTCTTC
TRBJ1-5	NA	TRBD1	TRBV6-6	CASSHRTGAPDQPQHF	TGTGCCAGCAGTCACAGGACAGGGGCCCCCGATCAGCCCCAGCATTTT
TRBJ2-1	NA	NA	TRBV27	CASSFSYRDEQFF	TGTGCCAGCAGTTTCTCCTACAGGGATGAGCAGTTCTTC
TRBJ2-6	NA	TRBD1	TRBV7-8	CASSPGTAGANVLTF	TGTGCCAGCAGCCCTGGGACAGCTGGGGCCAACGTCCTGACTTTC
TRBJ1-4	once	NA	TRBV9	CASSVGQSNEKLFF	TGTGCCAGCAGCGTCGGACAGTCTAATGAAAAACTGTTTTTT
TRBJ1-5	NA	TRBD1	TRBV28	CASSTGTGSNQPQHF	TGTGCCAGCAGTACCGGGACAGGGAGCAATCAGCCCCAGCATTTT
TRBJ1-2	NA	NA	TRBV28	CASSLTVAPYGYTF	TGTGCCAGCAGTTTGACAGTTGCTCCGTATGGCTACACCTTC
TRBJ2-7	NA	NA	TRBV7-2	CASSLGSGQHYEQYF	TGTGCCAGCAGCTTAGGAAGCGGACAGCACTACGAGCAGTACTTC